The T cell receptor beta chain under discussion was sequenced for a study of blood T cell repertoires in COVID-19. The overall study: Collection of acute and convalescent COVID-19 samples took place in the United States, Italy and Spain. The cDNA or gDNA used as material had been derived from T cells, B-cell-depleted T cells, or PBMCs.

Original handling: Amplified reference gene primers provided the basis for estimating nucleated cell counts. Profiling relied on immunoSEQ multiplex PCR, and the TCRdb table lists in-frame clones only, not all of them. The V and J calls and clone size are taken from that table; D and trimming were inferred from the DNA. Here the sample spans fewer than 300,000 clones, 82% being singletons. V was clipped by 2 bases and J by 4 bases, with 8 bases between them. The germline gives CDR1 MNHEY, CDR2 SVGEGT. The CDR3 extends over 14 amino acids. This receptor was identified in a woman aged 18-35 years with acute or convalescent COVID-19. Sequences were obtained from peripheral blood. V and J are TRBV6-2 or TRBV6-3 and TRBJ2-2; a possible D gene is TRBD1 (7 bases). The CDR3 spells CASSYQGGTGELFF. As DNA, the CDR3 is TGTGCCAGCAGTTACCAGGGGGGCACCGGGGAGCTGTTTTTT.